This T cell receptor beta chain was sequenced for a study of cytomegalovirus exposure and HLA in healthy donors. Study observations and caveats: Clusters of TCRs from the first cohort tended to co-occur in the 100 to 150 validation repertoires (as a later analysis found). Specific recognition of CMV antigens was confirmed in vitro for a few chains (all CMV-associated).

Libraries were prepared by immunoSEQ multiplex PCR; TCRdb keeps only in-frame clonotypes and omits some of them. The sample comprises about 88,000 clones, 80% to 85% of which are singletons, and roughly an eighth rests with the top ten. As concerns this clone: What it binds is unknown.

A 120-subject validation cohort, separate from the roughly 680-subject first cohort, supplied the donors. The CDR3 runs to 15 residues. Trimming stripped 0 bases from V and 2 bases from J, with 10 bases between. CDR1 and CDR2 (germline): MNHNS, SASEGT. J is TRBJ2-5 and V is TRBV6-1, with D unresolved. The sequenced sample consisted of PBMCs. The receptor's source is a woman under 30 in good health and CMV-seropositive. CDR3 loop: CASSEAFSSQETQYF. The CDR3 region has the DNA TGTGCCAGCAGTGAAGCGTTCTCCTCTCAAGAGACCCAGTACTTC.